This TCR beta chain was captured in a study of T-cell reconstitution after alpha-beta-depleted transplantation in children. This clonotype was counted between two and nine times. Unique molecular identifiers were incorporated when the TCRbeta library was constructed. TCRdb analysed the PCR reads with MiXCR anew, one entry per CDR3 protein. The top ten hold around 5.8% of the sample, which has hundreds of thousands of distinct CDR3 sequences, around 13% seen once. The CDR3 spans 18 residues. The trim removed 4 bases at V and 3 bases at J, leaving 13 bases unmatched. Germline-derived CDR1 and CDR2 are SGHDT and YYEEEE.

V is TRBV5-6 and J is TRBJ2-3, with 11 bases that match TRBD2. This clonotype was obtained from a human donor who donated a stem cell graft to a child with combined immunodeficiency. The source material was PBMCs from the stem cell graft donor, sampled from the stem cell graft. As DNA, the CDR3 is TGTGCCAGCAGCCCCTCCCTTGGCCTAGCGGGGGGAACAGATACGCAGTATTTT. Translated: CASSPSLGLAGGTDTQYF.